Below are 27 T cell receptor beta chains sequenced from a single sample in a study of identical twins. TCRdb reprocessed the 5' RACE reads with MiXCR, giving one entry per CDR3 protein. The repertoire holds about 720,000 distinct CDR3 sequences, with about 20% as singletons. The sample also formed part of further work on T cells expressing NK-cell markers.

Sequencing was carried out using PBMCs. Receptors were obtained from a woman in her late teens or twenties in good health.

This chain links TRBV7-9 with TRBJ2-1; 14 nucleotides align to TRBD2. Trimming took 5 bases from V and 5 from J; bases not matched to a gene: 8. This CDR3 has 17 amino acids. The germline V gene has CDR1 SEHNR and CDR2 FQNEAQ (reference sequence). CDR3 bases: TGTGCCAGCAGCCCGGGACTAGCGGGGGCCCCGAACAATGAGCAGTTCTTC. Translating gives CASSPGLAGAPNNEQFF.

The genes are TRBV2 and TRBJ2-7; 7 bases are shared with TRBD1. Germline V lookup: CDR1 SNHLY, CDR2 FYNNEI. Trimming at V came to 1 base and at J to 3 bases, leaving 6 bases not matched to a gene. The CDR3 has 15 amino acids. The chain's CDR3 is CASSEGPGTDYEQYF. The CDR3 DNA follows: TGTGCCAGCAGTGAAGGTCCCGGGACAGACTACGAGCAGTACTTC.

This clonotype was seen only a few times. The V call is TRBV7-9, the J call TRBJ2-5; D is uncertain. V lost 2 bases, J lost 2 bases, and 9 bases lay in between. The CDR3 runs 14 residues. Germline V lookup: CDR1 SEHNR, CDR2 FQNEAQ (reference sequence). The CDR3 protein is CASSLITRQETQYF. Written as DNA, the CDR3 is TGTGCCAGCAGCTTAATAACGAGACAAGAGACCCAGTACTTC.

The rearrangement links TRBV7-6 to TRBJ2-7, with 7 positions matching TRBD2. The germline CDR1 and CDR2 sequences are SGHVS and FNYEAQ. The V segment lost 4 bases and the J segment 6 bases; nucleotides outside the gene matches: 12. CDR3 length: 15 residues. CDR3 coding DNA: TGTGCCAGCAGCTCTCAAGAAGGCGGGGGATCCGAGCAGTACTTC. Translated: CASSSQEGGGSEQYF.

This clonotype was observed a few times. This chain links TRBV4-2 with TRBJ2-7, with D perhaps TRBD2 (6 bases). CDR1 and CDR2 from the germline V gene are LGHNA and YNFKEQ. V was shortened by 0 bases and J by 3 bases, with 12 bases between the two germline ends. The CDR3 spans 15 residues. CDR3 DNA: TGTGCCAGCAGCCAAGAGTCCCACGGGAGCTACGAGCAGTACTTC. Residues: CASSQESHGSYEQYF.

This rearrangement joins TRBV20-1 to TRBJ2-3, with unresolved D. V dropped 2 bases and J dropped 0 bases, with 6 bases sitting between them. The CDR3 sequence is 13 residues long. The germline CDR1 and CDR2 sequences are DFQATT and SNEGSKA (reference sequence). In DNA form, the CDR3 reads TGCAGTGCTAGAATAGTCAGCACAGATACGCAGTATTTT. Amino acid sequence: CSARIVSTDTQYF.

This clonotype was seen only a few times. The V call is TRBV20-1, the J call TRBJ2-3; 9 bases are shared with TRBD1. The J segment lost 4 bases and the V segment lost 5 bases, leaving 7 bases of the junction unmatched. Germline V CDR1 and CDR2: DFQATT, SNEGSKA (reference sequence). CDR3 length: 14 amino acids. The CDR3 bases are TGCAGTGCTTACCGGGACAGGGAGCCAGATACGCAGTATTTT. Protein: CSAYRDREPDTQYF.

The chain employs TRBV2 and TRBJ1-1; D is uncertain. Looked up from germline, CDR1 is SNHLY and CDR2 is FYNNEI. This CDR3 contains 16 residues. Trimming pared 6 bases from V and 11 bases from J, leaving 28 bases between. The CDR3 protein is CASRGQLVGRIAGAFF. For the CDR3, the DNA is TGTGCCAGCAGGGGCCAACTAGTAGGACGGATCGCTGGTGCTTTCTTT.

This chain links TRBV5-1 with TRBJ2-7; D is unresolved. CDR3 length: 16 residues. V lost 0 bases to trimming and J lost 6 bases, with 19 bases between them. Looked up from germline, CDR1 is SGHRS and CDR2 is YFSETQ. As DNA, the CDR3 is TGCGCCAGCAGCTTGGAATCTACAGCTGGGGTCGGCGAGCAGTACTTC. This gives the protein CASSLESTAGVGEQYF.

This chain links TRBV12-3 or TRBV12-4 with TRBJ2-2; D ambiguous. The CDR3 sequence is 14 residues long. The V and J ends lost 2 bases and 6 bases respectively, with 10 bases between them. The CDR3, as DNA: TGTGCCAGCAGTTTACCGTTATCCGCCGGGGAGCTGTTTTTT. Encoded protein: CASSLPLSAGELFF.

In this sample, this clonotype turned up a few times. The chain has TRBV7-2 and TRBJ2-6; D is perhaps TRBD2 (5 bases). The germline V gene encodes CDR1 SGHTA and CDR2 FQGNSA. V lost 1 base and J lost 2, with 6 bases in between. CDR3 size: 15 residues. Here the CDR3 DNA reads TGTGCCAGCAGCTTAGTCGGGACTGGGGCCAACGTCCTGACTTTC. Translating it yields CASSLVGTGANVLTF.

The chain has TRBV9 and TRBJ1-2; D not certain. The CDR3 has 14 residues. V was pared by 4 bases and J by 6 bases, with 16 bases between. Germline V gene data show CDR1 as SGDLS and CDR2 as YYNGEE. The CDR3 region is CASSPSPGWDGYTF. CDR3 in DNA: TGTGCCAGCAGCCCTAGTCCCGGGTGGGATGGCTACACCTTC.

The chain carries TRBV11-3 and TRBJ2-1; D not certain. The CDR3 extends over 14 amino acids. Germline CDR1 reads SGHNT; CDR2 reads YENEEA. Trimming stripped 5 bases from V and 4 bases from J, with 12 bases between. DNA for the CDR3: TGTGCCAGCAGCCCCCGAAGGATATACAATGAGCAGTTCTTC. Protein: CASSPRRIYNEQFF.

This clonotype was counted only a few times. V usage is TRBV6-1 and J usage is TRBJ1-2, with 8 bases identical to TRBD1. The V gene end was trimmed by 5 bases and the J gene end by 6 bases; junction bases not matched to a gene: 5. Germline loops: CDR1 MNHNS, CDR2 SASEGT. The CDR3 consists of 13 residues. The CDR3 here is CASSRGQGHGYTF. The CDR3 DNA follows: TGTGCCAGCAGTCGAGGACAGGGCCATGGCTACACCTTC.

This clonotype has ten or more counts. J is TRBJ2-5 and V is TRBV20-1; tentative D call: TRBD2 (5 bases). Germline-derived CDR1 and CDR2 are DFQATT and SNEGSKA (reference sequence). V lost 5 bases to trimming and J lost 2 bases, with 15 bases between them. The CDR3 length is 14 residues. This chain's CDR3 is CSAPRLPTQETQYF. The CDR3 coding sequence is TGCAGTGCTCCCCGACTACCCACTCAAGAGACCCAGTACTTC.

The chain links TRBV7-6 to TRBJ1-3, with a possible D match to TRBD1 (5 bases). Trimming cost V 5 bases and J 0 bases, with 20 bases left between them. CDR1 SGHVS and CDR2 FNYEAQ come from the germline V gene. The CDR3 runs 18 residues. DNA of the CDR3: TGTGCCAGCAGCCCCGTTTACGTTCGGACATACTCTGGAAACACCATATATTTT. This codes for CASSPVYVRTYSGNTIYF.

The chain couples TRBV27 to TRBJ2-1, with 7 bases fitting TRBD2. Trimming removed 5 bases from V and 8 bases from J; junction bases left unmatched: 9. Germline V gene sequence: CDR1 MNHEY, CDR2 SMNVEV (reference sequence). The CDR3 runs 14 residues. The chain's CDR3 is CASSTPSGGHEQFF. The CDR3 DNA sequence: TGTGCCAGCAGTACGCCTAGCGGAGGGCATGAGCAGTTCTTC.

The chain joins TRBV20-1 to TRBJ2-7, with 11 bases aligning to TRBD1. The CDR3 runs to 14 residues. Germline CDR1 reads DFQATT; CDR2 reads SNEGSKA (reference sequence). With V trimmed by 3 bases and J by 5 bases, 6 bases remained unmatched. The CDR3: CSARRTGGINEQYF. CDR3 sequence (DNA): TGCAGTGCTAGGAGGACAGGGGGCATCAACGAGCAGTACTTC.

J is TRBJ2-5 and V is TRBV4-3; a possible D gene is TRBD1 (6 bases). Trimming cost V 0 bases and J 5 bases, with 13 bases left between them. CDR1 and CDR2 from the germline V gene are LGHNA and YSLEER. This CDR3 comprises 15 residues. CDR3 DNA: TGCGCCAGCAGCCAAGAAGGTCATAGGGGGGAGACCCAGTACTTC. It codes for CASSQEGHRGETQYF.

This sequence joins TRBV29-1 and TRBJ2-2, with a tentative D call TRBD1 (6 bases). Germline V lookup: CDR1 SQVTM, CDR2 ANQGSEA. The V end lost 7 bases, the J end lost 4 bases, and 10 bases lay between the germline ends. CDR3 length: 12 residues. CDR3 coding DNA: TGCAGCGGACAGGATACCACCGGGGAGCTGTTTTTT. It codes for CSGQDTTGELFF.

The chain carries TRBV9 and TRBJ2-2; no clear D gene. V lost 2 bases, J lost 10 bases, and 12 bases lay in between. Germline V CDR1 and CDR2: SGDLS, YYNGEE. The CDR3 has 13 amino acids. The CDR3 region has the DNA TGTGCCAGCAGCGTTGGATTAAGGGAGGAGCTGTTTTTT. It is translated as CASSVGLREELFF. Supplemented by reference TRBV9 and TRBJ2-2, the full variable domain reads DSGVTQTPKHLITATGQRVTLRCSPRSGDLSVYWYQQSLDQGLQFLIQYYNGEERAKGNILERFSAQQFPDLHSELNLSSLELGDSALYFCASSVGLREELFFGEGSRLTVL.

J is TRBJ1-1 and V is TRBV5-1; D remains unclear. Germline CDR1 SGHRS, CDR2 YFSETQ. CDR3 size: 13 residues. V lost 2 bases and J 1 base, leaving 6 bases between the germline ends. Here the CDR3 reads CASSFRKNTEAFF. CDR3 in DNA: TGCGCCAGCAGCTTTAGGAAGAACACTGAAGCTTTCTTT.

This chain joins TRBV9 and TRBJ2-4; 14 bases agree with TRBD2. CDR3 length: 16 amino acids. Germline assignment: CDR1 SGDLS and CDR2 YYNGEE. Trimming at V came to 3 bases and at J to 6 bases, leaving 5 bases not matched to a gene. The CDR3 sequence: CASSGLAGGHPNIQYF. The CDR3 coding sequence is TGTGCCAGCAGCGGACTAGCGGGGGGGCATCCAAACATTCAGTACTTC.

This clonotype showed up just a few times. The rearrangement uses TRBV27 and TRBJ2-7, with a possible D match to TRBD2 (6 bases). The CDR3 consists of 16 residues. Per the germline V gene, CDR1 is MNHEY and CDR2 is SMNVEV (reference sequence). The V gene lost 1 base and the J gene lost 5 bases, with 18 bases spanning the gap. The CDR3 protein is CASSLLGLGVADEQYF. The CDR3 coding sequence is TGTGCCAGCAGTTTATTGGGTTTGGGGGTAGCGGACGAGCAGTACTTC.

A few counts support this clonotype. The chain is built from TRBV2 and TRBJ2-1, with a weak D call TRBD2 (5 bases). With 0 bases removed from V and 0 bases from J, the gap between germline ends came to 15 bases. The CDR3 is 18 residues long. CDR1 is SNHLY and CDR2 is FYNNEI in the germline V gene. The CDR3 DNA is TGTGCCAGCAGTGAAGCTGGGTCGCGGGCTAGCTCCTACAATGAGCAGTTCTTC. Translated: CASSEAGSRASSYNEQFF. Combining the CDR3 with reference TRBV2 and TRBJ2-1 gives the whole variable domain EPEVTQTPSHQVTQMGQEVILRCVPISNHLYFYWYRQILGQKVEFLVSFYNNEISEKSEIFDDQFSVERPDGSNFTLKIRSTKLEDSAMYFCASSEAGSRASSYNEQFFGPGTRLTVL.

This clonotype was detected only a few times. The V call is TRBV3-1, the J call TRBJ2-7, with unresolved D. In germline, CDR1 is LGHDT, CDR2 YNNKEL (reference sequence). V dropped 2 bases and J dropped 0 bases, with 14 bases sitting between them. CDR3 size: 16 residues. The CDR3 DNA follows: TGTGCCAGCAGCCAACTCTCTCCTGGCAACTCCTACGAGCAGTACTTC. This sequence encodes CASSQLSPGNSYEQYF.

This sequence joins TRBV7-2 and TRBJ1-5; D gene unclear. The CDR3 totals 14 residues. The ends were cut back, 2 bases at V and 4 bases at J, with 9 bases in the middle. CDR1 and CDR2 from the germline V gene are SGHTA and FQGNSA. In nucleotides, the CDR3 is TGTGCCAGCAGCTTAAGCTGGAGTAATCAGCCCCAGCATTTT. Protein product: CASSLSWSNQPQHF.